The 21 T cell receptor beta chains below come from one sample, sequenced in a study of CD8+ T cells in alopecia areata. Treatment meaning: oral pan-JAK inhibitor, 5-10 mg twice daily. cDNA serving as the sequencing template came from extracted, reverse transcribed RNA. Measured with immunoSEQ multiplex PCR; TCRdb has only the in-frame clones, and not every one. The sample shows around 97,000 clones, about nine tenths of them seen only once. The input for sequencing was CD8+ T cells sorted from blood, taken at roughly week 30, from a patient treated with tofacitinib. Receptor source: a human donor with alopecia areata.

This chain connects TRBV2 to TRBJ1-2; D ambiguous. The CDR3 consists of 15 residues. The germline V gene encodes CDR1 SNHLY and CDR2 FYNNEI. CDR3 residues: CATWEGTLNNYGYTF. DNA for the CDR3: TGTGCAACATGGGAGGGTACCCTAAACAACTATGGCTACACCTTC. Variable domain in full (rest from reference TRBV2 and TRBJ1-2): EPEVTQTPSHQVTQMGQEVILRCVPISNHLYFYWYRQILGQKVEFLVSFYNNEISEKSEIFDDQFSVERPDGSNFTLKIRSTKLEDSAMYFCATWEGTLNNYGYTFGSGTRLTVV.

V gene TRBV7-2 combines with J gene TRBJ2-1; 13 bases match TRBD2. The V gene end was trimmed by 3 bases and the J gene end by 7 bases; junction bases not matched to a gene: 6. The CDR3 covers 16 residues. CDR1 SGHTA and CDR2 FQGNSA come from the germline V gene. CDR3 sequence: CASSFEGLAGNNEQFF. CDR3 DNA: TGTGCCAGCAGCTTCGAGGGACTAGCGGGGAATAATGAGCAGTTCTTC.

This chain connects TRBV2 to TRBJ2-7, with 8 bases that match TRBD2. The CDR3 consists of 16 residues. The junction had 9 bases not matched to a gene; V was cut back by 2 bases and J by 3 bases. Germline V gene sequence: CDR1 SNHLY, CDR2 FYNNEI. CDR3 loop: CASSESGGLAGYEQYF. The CDR3 DNA follows: TGTGCCAGCAGTGAATCGGGTGGGCTAGCGGGCTACGAGCAGTACTTC.

The V and J genes are TRBV7-3 and TRBJ2-2, with D unclear. Trimming took off 3 bases at V and 7 bases at J, with 0 bases between the two ends. Germline V gene lookup returns CDR1 SGHTA and CDR2 FQGTGA. This CDR3 comprises 10 residues. The CDR3 DNA follows: TGTGCCAGCAGCTTCGGGGAGCTGTTTTTT. Its protein product is CASSFGELFF.

Turning to this clone: The sample has other DNA sequences that encode this CDR3 too. The rearrangement uses TRBV19 and TRBJ2-7; D gene ambiguous. CDR1 is LNHDA and CDR2 is SQIVND in the germline V gene (reference sequence). The V end lost 7 bases, the J end lost 0 bases, and 16 bases lay between the germline ends. The length of the CDR3 is 15 residues. This CDR3 reads CASTPGLWSSYEQYF. Here the CDR3 DNA reads TGTGCCAGTACCCCGGGTCTTTGGAGCTCCTACGAGCAGTACTTC.

This clone has more than one count but fewer than ten. The chain carries TRBV9 and TRBJ2-1, with 10 bases identical to TRBD2. After removal of 3 bases from V and 4 bases from J, the junction contained 10 bases not matched to a gene. Germline V gene data show CDR1 as SGDLS and CDR2 as YYNGEE. This CDR3 spans 17 amino acids. CDR3 protein: CASSDPASGSSYNEQFF. The CDR3 DNA is TGTGCCAGCAGCGACCCCGCTAGCGGGAGTAGTTACAATGAGCAGTTCTTC.

The chain uses TRBV30 and TRBJ2-7; 8 bases fit TRBD1. The length of the CDR3 is 14 residues. CDR1 is GTSNPN, CDR2 SVGIG, per germline (reference sequence). Trimming took 6 bases from V and 1 from J; bases not matched to a gene: 8. CDR3 sequence reads: CACNQGAMSYEQYF. The CDR3 DNA follows: TGTGCCTGTAACCAGGGGGCTATGTCCTACGAGCAGTACTTC.

This chain joins TRBV7-9 and TRBJ2-1; D remains ambiguous. The CDR3 has 11 amino acids. The V and J ends lost 5 bases and 9 bases respectively, with 8 bases between them. Germline assignment: CDR1 SEHNR and CDR2 FQNEAQ (reference sequence). CDR3 DNA sequence: TGTGCCAGCAGCGAAAGTGCTGAGCAGTTCTTC. Its translation: CASSESAEQFF.

This clone has only a few counts. This rearrangement joins TRBV18 to TRBJ2-5; D ambiguous. Germline assignment: CDR1 KGHSH and CDR2 LQKENI. There are 16 residues in the CDR3. Trimming removed 2 bases from V and 2 bases from J, with 15 bases in between. This CDR3 reads CASSPSTPGPQETQYF. CDR3 in DNA: TGTGCCAGCTCACCATCTACACCGGGCCCACAAGAGACCCAGTACTTC.

The chain couples TRBV14 to TRBJ1-2; tentatively, D is TRBD1 (5 bases). CDR3 size: 15 residues. V was shortened by 0 bases and J by 8 bases, with 16 bases between the two germline ends. Germline-derived CDR1 and CDR2 are SGHDN and FVKESK. Here the CDR3 reads CASSQDLGTAYGYTF. CDR3 DNA sequence: TGTGCCAGCAGCCAAGATCTCGGGACGGCGTACGGCTACACCTTC. The complete variable domain, with remaining parts taken from reference TRBV14 and TRBJ1-2, reads EAGVTQFPSHSVIEKGQTVTLRCDPISGHDNLYWYRRVMGKEIKFLLHFVKESKQDESGMPNNRFLAERTGGTYSTLKVQPAELEDSGVYFCASSQDLGTAYGYTFGSGTRLTVV.

The chain is built from TRBV5-6 and TRBJ2-4, with D maybe TRBD1 (5 bases). This CDR3 contains 16 residues. Germline CDR1 SGHDT, CDR2 YYEEEE. Trimming stripped 0 bases from V and 0 bases from J, with 10 bases between. In DNA, the CDR3 is TGTGCCAGCAGCTTGGACAGGACACTAGCCAAAAACATTCAGTACTTC. Protein product: CASSLDRTLAKNIQYF. The full variable domain, with the rest looked up from reference TRBV5-6 and TRBJ2-4, is DAGVTQSPTHLIKTRGQQVTLRCSPKSGHDTVSWYQQALGQGPQFIFQYYEEEERQRGNFPDRFSGHQFPNYSSELNVNALLLGDSALYLCASSLDRTLAKNIQYFGAGTRLSVL.

This rearrangement joins TRBV4-1 to TRBJ2-7; TRBD2 agrees at 12 bases. Germline CDR1 is MGHRA and CDR2 is YSYEKL. J lost 5 bases, V lost 0 bases, and 8 bases had no gene match. The CDR3 has 17 amino acids. The CDR3 sequence is CASSQESVWTSGNEQYF. For the CDR3, the DNA is TGCGCCAGCAGCCAAGAGAGTGTGTGGACTAGCGGGAACGAGCAGTACTTC.

This chain uses TRBV5-1 with TRBJ2-7, with 7 bases lining up with TRBD1. The germline V gene encodes CDR1 SGHRS and CDR2 YFSETQ. Unmatched junction bases numbered 17, after V lost 0 bases and J lost 2 bases. This CDR3 has 19 amino acids. Written as DNA, the CDR3 is TGCGCCAGCAGCTTGGAGGGGATATGGTCGACAGGGTCGGCCTACGAGCAGTACTTC. This encodes CASSLEGIWSTGSAYEQYF.

This chain connects TRBV23-1 to TRBJ2-1, with 7 bases identical to TRBD2. TRBV23-1 belongs to the ORF category, with a function that is uncertain. V lost 4 bases and J lost 3; bases outside the gene matches: 9. The CDR3 runs 16 residues. The CDR3 DNA is TGCGCCAGCAGTCCCCCCCCGGGGAGGGGCTACAATGAGCAGTTCTTC. It codes for CASSPPPGRGYNEQFF.

This sequence joins TRBV4-1 and TRBJ2-3; 9 nucleotides line up with TRBD1. Looked up from germline, CDR1 is MGHRA and CDR2 is YSYEKL. This CDR3 has 18 residues. J lost 2 bases, V lost 0 bases, and 9 bases had no gene match. The CDR3 DNA follows: TGCGCCAGCAGCCAAGATTACCCCGGGACAGGGTTCACAGATACGCAGTATTTT. This translates into CASSQDYPGTGFTDTQYF.

This clone was picked up one time. The rearrangement joins TRBV7-9 to TRBJ2-4; 11 bases match TRBD1. Germline CDR1 reads SEHNR; CDR2 reads FQNEAQ (reference sequence). The J segment lost 4 bases and the V segment lost 4 bases, leaving 15 bases of the junction unmatched. The CDR3 consists of 19 residues. The CDR3 loop reads CASSYQPGQGVIGKNIQYF. For the CDR3, the DNA is TGTGCCAGCAGCTACCAACCGGGACAGGGGGTAATCGGTAAAAACATTCAGTACTTC.

The J gene is TRBJ2-7, the V gene TRBV28, with 7 bases aligning to TRBD1. This CDR3 has 15 amino acids. Germline CDR1 MDHEN, CDR2 SYDVKM. V gave up 5 bases and J gave up 3 bases; unmatched junction bases: 10. The CDR3 coding sequence is TGTGCCAGCAGTCGGGACAGACAGGGTTTCTACGAGCAGTACTTC. Protein: CASSRDRQGFYEQYF.

This chain links TRBV7-9 with TRBJ2-1, with D possibly TRBD2 on 5 matching bases. The germline V gene has CDR1 SEHNR and CDR2 FQNEAQ (reference sequence). Trimming took off 5 bases at V and 6 bases at J, with 11 bases between the two ends. CDR3 length: 13 amino acids. The CDR3 loop is CASSVSSSNEQFF. As DNA, the CDR3 is TGTGCCAGCAGCGTCTCTAGCAGCAATGAGCAGTTCTTC.

This chain connects TRBV10-1 to TRBJ2-7; 9 positions agree with TRBD1. CDR1 is WNHNN and CDR2 is SYGVQD in the germline V gene (reference sequence). V dropped 5 bases and J dropped 3; count of bases not matched to a gene: 8. The CDR3 loop spans 15 amino acids. This chain's CDR3 is CASSPGQGIVYEQYF. The CDR3 bases are TGCGCCAGCAGTCCGGGACAGGGAATCGTCTACGAGCAGTACTTC.

The J gene is TRBJ2-7, the V gene TRBV19; D tentatively fits TRBD1 or TRBD2 (5 bases each). Between the trimmed V and J ends, which lost 5 bases and 7 bases, there was a span of 12 bases. The germline CDR1 and CDR2 sequences are LNHDA and SQIVND (reference sequence). The CDR3 contains 12 residues. Here the CDR3 reads CASSPGTGEQYF. The CDR3 nucleotides are TGTGCCAGTAGTCCTGGGACGGGAGAGCAGTACTTC.

The chain carries TRBV7-3 and TRBJ2-1; TRBD2 aligns across 7 bases. Germline CDR1 and CDR2: SGHTA and FQGTGA. The CDR3 contains 16 residues. V trimming: 0 bases; J trimming: 3 bases; junction bases outside the gene matches: 5. In DNA form, the CDR3 reads TGTGCCAGCAGCTTAACGGTTAGCGGGTTCTACAATGAGCAGTTCTTC. Translating gives CASSLTVSGFYNEQFF.